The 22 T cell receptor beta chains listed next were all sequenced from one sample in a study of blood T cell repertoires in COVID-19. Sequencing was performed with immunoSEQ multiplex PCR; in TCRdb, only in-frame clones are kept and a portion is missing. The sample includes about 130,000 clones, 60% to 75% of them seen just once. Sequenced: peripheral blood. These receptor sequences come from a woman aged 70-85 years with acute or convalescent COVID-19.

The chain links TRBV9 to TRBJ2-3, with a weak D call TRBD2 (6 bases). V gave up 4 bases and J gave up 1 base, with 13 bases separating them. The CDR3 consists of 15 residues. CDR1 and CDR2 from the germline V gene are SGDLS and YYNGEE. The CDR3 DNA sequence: TGTGCCAGCAGCCCCCCGGGACTGCGCACAGATACGCAGTATTTT. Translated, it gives CASSPPGLRTDTQYF.

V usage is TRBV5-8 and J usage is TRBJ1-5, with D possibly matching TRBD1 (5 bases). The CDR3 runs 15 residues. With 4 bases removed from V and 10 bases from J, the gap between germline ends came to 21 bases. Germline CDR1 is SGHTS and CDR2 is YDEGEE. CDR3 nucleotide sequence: TGTGCCAGCAGCCCGCGGGGGGGAGGTAAGGGTCCCCAGCATTTT. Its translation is CASSPRGGGKGPQHF.

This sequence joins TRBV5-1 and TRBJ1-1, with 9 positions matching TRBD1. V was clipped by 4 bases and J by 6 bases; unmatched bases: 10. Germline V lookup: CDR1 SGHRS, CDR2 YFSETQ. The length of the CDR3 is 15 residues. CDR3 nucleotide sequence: TGCGCCAGCAGCGTACAGGGGGCGCAGGGGGCTGAAGCTTTCTTT. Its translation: CASSVQGAQGAEAFF. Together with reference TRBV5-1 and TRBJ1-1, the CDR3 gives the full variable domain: KAGVTQTPRYLIKTRGQQVTLSCSPISGHRSVSWYQQTPGQGLQFLFEYFSETQRNKGNFPGRFSGRQFSNSRSEMNVSTLELGDSALYLCASSVQGAQGAEAFFGQGTRLTVV.

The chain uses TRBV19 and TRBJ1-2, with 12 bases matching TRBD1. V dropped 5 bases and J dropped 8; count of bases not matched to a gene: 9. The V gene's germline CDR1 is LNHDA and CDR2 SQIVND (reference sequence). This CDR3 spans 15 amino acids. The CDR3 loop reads CASSFTGTGGRGYTF. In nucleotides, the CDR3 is TGTGCCAGTAGTTTCACCGGGACAGGGGGCCGCGGCTACACCTTC.

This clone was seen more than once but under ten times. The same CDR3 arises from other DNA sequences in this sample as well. The DNA for the CDR3 is TGTGCCAGCAGCGTAGAGGAGGGGGCGAATGAAAAACTGTTTTTT. As protein: CASSVEEGANEKLFF. The V gene is TRBV9, the J gene TRBJ1-4, with 7 bases lining up with TRBD1. The ends lost 0 bases at V and 5 bases at J; junction bases unmatched: 4. This CDR3 is built from 15 residues. Germline lookup yields CDR1 SGDLS and CDR2 YYNGEE. Looking up the rest from reference TRBV9 and TRBJ1-4 gives the full variable domain: DSGVTQTPKHLITATGQRVTLRCSPRSGDLSVYWYQQSLDQGLQFLIQYYNGEERAKGNILERFSAQQFPDLHSELNLSSLELGDSALYFCASSVEEGANEKLFFGSGTQLSVL.

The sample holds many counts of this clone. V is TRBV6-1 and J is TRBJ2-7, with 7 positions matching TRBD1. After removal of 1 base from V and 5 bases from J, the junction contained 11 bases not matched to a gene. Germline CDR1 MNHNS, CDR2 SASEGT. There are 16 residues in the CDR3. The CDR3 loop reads CASSEGQGGQFHEQYF. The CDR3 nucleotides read TGTGCCAGCAGTGAAGGGCAAGGGGGACAGTTCCACGAGCAGTACTTC.

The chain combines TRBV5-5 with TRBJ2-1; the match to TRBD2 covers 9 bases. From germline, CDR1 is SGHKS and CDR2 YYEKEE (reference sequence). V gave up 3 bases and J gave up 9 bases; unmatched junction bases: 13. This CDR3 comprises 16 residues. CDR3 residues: CASSSRVAGALGEQFF. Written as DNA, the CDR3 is TGTGCCAGCAGCTCCAGGGTAGCGGGAGCTCTTGGTGAGCAGTTCTTC.

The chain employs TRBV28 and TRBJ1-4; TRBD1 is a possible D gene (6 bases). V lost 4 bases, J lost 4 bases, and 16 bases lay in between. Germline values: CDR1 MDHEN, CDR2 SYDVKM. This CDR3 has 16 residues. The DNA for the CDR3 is TGTGCCAGCAGTTCGGGGGGGCGTACGGATAATGAAAAACTGTTTTTT. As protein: CASSSGGRTDNEKLFF.

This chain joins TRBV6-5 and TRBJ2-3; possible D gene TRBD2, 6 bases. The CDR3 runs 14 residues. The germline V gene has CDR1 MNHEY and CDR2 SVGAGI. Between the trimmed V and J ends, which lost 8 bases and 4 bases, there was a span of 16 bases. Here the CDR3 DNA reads TGTGCCAGCCGGAGGAGTGGGGGGTCAGATACGCAGTATTTT. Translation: CASRRSGGSDTQYF.

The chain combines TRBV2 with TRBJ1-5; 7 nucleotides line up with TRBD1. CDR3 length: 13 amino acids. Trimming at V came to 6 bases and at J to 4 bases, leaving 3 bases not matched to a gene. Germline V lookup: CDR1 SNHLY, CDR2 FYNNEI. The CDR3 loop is CASSKTGNQPQHF. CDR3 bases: TGTGCCAGCAGCAAGACAGGGAATCAGCCCCAGCATTTT.

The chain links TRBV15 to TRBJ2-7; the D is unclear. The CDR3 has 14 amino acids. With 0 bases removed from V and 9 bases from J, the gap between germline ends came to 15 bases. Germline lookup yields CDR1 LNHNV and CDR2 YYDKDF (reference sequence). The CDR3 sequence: CATSRDGGYERQYF. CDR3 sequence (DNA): TGTGCCACCAGCAGAGATGGTGGTTACGAGCGGCAGTACTTC. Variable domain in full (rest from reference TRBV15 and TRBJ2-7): DAMVIQNPRYQVTQFGKPVTLSCSQTLNHNVMYWYQQKSSQAPKLLFHYYDKDFNNEADTPDNFQSRRPNTSFCFLDIRSPGLGDTAMYLCATSRDGGYERQYFGPGTRLTVT.

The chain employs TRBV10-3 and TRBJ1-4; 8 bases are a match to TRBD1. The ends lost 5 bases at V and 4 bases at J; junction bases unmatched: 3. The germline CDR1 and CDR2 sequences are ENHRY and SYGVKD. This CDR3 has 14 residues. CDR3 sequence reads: CAISTGGDNEKLFF. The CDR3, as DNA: TGTGCCATCAGTACAGGGGGAGATAATGAAAAACTGTTTTTT.

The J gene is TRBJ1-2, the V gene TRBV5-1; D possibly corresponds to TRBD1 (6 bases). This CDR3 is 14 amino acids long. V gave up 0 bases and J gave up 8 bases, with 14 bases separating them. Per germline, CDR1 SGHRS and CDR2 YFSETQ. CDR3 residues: CASSLGDTPGGYTF. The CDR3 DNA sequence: TGCGCCAGCAGCTTGGGGGACACGCCTGGAGGCTACACCTTC.

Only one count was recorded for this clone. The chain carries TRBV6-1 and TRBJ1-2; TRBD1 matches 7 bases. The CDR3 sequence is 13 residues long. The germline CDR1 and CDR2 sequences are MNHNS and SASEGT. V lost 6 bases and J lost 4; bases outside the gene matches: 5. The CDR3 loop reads CASSETGTYGYTF. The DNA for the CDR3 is TGTGCCAGCAGCGAGACAGGGACCTATGGCTACACCTTC.

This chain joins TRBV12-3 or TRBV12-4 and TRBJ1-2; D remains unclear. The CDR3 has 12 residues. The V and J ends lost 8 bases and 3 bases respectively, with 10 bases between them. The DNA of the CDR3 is TGTGCCAGCTCCGAGGGCTACTATGGCTACACCTTC. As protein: CASSEGYYGYTF.

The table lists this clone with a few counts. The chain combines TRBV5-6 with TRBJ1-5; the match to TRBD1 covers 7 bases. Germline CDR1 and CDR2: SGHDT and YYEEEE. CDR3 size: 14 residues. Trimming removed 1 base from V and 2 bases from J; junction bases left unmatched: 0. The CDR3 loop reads CASSLTGGNQPQHF. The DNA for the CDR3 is TGTGCCAGCAGCTTGACAGGGGGCAATCAGCCCCAGCATTTT. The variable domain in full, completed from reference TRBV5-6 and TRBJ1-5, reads DAGVTQSPTHLIKTRGQQVTLRCSPKSGHDTVSWYQQALGQGPQFIFQYYEEEERQRGNFPDRFSGHQFPNYSSELNVNALLLGDSALYLCASSLTGGNQPQHFGDGTRLSIL.

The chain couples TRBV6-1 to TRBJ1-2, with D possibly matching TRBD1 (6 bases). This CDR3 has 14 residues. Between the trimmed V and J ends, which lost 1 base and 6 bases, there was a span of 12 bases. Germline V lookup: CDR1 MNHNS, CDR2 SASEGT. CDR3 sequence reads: CASSEGGQLDGYTF. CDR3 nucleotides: TGTGCCAGCAGTGAAGGAGGACAGCTGGATGGCTACACCTTC.

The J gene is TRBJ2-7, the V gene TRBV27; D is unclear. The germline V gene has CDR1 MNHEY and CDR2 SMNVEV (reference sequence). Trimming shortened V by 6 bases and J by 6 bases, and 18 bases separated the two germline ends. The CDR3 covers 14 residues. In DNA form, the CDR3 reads TGTGCCAGCAGCCCCTCCGGTCTCCCCCTCGAGCAGTACTTC. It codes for CASSPSGLPLEQYF.

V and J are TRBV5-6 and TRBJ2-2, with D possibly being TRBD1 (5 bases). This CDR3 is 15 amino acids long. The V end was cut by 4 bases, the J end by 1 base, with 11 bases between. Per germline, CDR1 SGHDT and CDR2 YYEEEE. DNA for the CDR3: TGTGCCAGCAGCCTCGGACACCTGAACACCGGGGAGCTGTTTTTT. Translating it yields CASSLGHLNTGELFF.

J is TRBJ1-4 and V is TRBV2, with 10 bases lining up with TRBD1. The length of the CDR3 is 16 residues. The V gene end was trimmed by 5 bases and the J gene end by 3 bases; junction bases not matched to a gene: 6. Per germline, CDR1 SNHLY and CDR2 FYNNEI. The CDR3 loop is CASSRDRGLSNEKLFF. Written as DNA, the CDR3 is TGTGCCAGCAGTAGGGACAGGGGTTTATCTAATGAAAAACTGTTTTTT. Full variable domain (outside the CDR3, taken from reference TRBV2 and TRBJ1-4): EPEVTQTPSHQVTQMGQEVILRCVPISNHLYFYWYRQILGQKVEFLVSFYNNEISEKSEIFDDQFSVERPDGSNFTLKIRSTKLEDSAMYFCASSRDRGLSNEKLFFGSGTQLSVL.

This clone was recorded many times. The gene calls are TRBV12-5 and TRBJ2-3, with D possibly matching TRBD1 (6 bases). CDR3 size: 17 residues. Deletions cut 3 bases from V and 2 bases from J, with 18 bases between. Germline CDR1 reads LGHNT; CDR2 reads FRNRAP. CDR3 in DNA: TGTGCTAGTGGTTTCTCATCGGACAGTCTCCTCACAGATACGCAGTATTTT. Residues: CASGFSSDSLLTDTQYF.

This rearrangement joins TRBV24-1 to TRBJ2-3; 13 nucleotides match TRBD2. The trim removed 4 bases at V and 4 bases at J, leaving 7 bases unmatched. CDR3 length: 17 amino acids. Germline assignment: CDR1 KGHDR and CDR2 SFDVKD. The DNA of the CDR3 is TGTGCCACCAGTGACCCAGGACTAGCGGGAGTGGCAGATACGCAGTATTTT. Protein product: CATSDPGLAGVADTQYF.